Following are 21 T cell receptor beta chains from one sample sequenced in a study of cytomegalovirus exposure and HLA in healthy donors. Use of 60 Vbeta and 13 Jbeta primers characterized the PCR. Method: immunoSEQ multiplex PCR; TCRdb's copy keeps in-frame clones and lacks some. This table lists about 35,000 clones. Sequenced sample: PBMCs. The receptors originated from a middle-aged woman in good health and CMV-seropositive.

The CDR3 nucleotides read TGTGCCAGCAGCTACGTAGCGGGTAGGAGCGGTGAGCAGTTCTTC. Translating it yields CASSYVAGRSGEQFF. The chain has TRBV7-2 and TRBJ2-1, with TRBD2 identical over 7 bases. The junction had 12 bases not matched to a gene; V was cut back by 4 bases and J by 9 bases. Per germline, CDR1 SGHTA and CDR2 FQGNSA. There are 15 residues in the CDR3.

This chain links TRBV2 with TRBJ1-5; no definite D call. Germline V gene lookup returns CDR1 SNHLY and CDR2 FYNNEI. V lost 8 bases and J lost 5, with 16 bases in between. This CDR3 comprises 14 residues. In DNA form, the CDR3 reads TGTGCCAGCGGCGGGTATTGGTGGGATCAGCCCCAGCATTTT. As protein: CASGGYWWDQPQHF.

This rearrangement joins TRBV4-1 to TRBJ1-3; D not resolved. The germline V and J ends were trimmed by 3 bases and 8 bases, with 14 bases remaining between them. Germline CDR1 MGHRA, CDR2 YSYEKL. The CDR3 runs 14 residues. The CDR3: CASSHPLGRDTIYF. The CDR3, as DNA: TGCGCCAGCAGCCACCCACTGGGGAGGGACACCATATATTTT.

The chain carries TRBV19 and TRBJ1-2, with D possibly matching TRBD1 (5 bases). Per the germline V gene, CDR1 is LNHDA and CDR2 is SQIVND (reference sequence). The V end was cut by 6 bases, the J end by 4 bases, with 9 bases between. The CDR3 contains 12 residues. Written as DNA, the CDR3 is TGTGCCAGTAGGACAGATTTCTATGGCTACACCTTC. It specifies CASRTDFYGYTF.

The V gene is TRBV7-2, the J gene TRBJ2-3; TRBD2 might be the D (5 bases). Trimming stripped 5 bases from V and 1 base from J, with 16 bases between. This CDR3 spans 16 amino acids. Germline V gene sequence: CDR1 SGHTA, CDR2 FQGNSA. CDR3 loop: CASSPNGGFRTDTQYF. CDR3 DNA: TGTGCCAGCAGCCCAAACGGCGGGTTCCGCACAGATACGCAGTATTTT.

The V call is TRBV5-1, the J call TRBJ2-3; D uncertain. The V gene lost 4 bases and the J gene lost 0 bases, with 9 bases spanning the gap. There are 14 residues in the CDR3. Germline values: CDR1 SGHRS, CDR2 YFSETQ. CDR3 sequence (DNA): TGCGCCAGCAGCCGTCCTACTAGCACAGATACGCAGTATTTT. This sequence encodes CASSRPTSTDTQYF.

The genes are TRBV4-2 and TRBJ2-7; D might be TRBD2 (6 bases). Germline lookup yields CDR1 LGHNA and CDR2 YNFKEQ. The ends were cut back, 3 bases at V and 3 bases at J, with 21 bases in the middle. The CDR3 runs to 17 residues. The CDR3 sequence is CASSHGGAGPTLYEQYF. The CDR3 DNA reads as TGTGCCAGCAGCCACGGAGGGGCAGGCCCTACTCTCTACGAGCAGTACTTC.

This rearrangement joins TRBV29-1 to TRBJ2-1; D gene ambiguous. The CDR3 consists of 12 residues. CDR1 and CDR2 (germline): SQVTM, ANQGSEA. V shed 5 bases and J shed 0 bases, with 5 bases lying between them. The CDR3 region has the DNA TGCAGCGTTCTAAGCTCCTACAATGAGCAGTTCTTC. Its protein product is CSVLSSYNEQFF.

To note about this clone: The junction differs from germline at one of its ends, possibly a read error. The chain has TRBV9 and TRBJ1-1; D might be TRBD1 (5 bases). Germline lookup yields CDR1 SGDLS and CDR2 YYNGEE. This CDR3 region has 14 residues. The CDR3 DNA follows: TGTGCCAGCAGCGTCGCAGGGAGGAACACTGAAGATTTCTTT. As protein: CASSVAGRNTEDFF. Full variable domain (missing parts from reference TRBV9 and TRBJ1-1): DSGVTQTPKHLITATGQRVTLRCSPRSGDLSVYWYQQSLDQGLQFLIQYYNGEERAKGNILERFSAQQFPDLHSELNLSSLELGDSALYFCASSVAGRNTEDFFGQGTRLTVV.

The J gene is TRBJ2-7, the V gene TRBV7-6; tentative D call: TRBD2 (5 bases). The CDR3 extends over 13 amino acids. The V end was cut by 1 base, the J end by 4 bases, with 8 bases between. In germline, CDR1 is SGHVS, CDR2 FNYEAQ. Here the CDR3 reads CASSLGEWYEQYF. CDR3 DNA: TGTGCCAGCAGCTTAGGGGAGTGGTACGAGCAGTACTTC.

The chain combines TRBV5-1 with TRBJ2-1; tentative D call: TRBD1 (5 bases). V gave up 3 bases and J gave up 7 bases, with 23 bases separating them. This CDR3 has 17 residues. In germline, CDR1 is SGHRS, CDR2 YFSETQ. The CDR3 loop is CASSSYGQSQVLNEQFF. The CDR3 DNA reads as TGCGCCAGCAGCTCTTATGGACAATCGCAAGTTTTAAATGAGCAGTTCTTC.

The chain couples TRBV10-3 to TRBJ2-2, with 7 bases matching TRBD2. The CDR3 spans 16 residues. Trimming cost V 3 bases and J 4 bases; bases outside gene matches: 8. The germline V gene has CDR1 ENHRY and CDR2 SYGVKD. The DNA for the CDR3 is TGTGCCATCAGTGAAAATGGGAGGGGCGTCACCGGGGAGCTGTTTTTT. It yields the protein CAISENGRGVTGELFF.

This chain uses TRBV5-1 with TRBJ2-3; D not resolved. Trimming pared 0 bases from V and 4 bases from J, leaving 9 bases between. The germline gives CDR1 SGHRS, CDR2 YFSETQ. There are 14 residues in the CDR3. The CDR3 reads CASSLEAAADTQYF. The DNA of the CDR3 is TGCGCCAGCAGCTTGGAAGCCGCTGCAGATACGCAGTATTTT. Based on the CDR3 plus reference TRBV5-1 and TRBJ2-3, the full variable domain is KAGVTQTPRYLIKTRGQQVTLSCSPISGHRSVSWYQQTPGQGLQFLFEYFSETQRNKGNFPGRFSGRQFSNSRSEMNVSTLELGDSALYLCASSLEAAADTQYFGPGTRLTVL.

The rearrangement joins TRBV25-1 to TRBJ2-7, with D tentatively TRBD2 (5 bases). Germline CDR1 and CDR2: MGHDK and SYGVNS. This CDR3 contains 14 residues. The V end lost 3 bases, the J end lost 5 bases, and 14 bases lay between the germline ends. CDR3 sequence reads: CASSDLATIDEQYF. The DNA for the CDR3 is TGTGCCAGCAGTGACTTAGCGACGATCGACGAGCAGTACTTC.

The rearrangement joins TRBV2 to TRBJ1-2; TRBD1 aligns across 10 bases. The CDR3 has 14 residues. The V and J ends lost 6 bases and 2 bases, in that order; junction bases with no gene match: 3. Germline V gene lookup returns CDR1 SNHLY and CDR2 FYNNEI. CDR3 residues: CASSSGQGNYGYTF. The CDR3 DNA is TGTGCCAGCAGCTCGGGACAGGGGAACTATGGCTACACCTTC. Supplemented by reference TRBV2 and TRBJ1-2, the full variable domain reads EPEVTQTPSHQVTQMGQEVILRCVPISNHLYFYWYRQILGQKVEFLVSFYNNEISEKSEIFDDQFSVERPDGSNFTLKIRSTKLEDSAMYFCASSSGQGNYGYTFGSGTRLTVV.

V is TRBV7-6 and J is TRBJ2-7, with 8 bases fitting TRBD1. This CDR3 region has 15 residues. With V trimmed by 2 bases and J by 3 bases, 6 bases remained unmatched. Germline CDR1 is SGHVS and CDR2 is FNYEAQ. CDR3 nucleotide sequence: TGTGCCAGCAGCTTACCGACAGGGGCCGTCTACGAGCAGTACTTC. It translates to CASSLPTGAVYEQYF. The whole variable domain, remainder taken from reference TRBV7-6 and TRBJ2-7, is GAGVSQSPRYKVTKRGQDVALRCDPISGHVSLYWYRQALGQGPEFLTYFNYEAQQDKSGLPNDRFSAERPEGSISTLTIQRTEQRDSAMYRCASSLPTGAVYEQYFGPGTRLTVT.

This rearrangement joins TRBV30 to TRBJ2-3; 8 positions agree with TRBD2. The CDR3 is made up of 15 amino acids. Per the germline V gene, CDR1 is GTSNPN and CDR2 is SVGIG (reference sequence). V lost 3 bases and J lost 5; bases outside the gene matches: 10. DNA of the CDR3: TGTGCCTGGAGCCTCGAAGCGGGAGCGGTAGATACGCAGTATTTT. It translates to CAWSLEAGAVDTQYF.

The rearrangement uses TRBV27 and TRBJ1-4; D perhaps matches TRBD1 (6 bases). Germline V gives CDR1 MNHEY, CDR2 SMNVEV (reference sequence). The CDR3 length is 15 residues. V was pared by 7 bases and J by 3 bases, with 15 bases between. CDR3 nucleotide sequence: TGTGCCAGCAAAAGGGGGAGAACGCCTAATGAAAAACTGTTTTTT. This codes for CASKRGRTPNEKLFF.

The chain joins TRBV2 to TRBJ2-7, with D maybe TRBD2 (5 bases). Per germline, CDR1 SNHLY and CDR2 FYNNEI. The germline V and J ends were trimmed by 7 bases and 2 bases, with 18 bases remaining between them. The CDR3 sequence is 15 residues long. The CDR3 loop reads CASKERGQSAYEQYF. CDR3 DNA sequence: TGTGCCAGCAAGGAAAGAGGGCAAAGCGCCTACGAGCAGTACTTC.

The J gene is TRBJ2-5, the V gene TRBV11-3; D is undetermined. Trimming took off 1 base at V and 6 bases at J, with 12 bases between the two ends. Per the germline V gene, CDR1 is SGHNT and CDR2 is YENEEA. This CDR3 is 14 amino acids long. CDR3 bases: TGTGCCAGCAGCTTAGCAACAACCCCGCAGACCCAGTACTTC. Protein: CASSLATTPQTQYF.

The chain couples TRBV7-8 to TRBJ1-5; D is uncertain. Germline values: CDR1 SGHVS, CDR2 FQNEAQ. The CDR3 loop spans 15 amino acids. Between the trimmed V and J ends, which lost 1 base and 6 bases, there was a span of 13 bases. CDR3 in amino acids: CASSLVMGLSQPQHF. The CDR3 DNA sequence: TGTGCCAGCAGCTTAGTAATGGGCTTGAGTCAGCCCCAGCATTTT.